The 14 T cell receptor beta chains presented below share a single source sample, sequenced in a study of T-cell reconstitution after alpha-beta-depleted transplantation in children. It was with unique molecular identifiers that the TCRbeta library was prepared. A single record per CDR3 protein comes from TCRdb applying MiXCR to the PCR reads. The data show a few hundred thousand distinct CDR3 sequences, more than 9% seen once. Specimen: peripheral blood, collected 180 days after TCRalphabeta/CD19-depleted stem cell transplant. The receptors were sampled from a male patient aged 2 to 10 who had a stem cell transplant for chronic granulomatous disease, so the T cells may come from the graft donor.

This clonotype was seen ten or more times. The chain joins TRBV18 to TRBJ2-1; TRBD2 matches 10 bases. The CDR3 is 15 amino acids. CDR1 is KGHSH and CDR2 is LQKENI in the germline V gene. V lost 4 bases, J lost 4 bases, and 4 bases stayed unmatched. CDR3 amino acids: CASSRGTSEYNEQFF. CDR3 coding DNA: TGTGCCAGCTCACGAGGGACTAGCGAGTACAATGAGCAGTTCTTC.

This clonotype was observed at least ten times. The chain joins TRBV29-1 to TRBJ2-5; 10 nucleotides match TRBD2. Germline values: CDR1 SQVTM, CDR2 ANQGSEA. The CDR3 has 15 amino acids. V shed 6 bases, J shed 5 bases, and the junction held 12 bases outside the gene matches. The CDR3: CSVGASGSPGETQYF. The DNA for the CDR3 is TGCAGCGTGGGGGCTAGCGGGAGCCCCGGGGAGACCCAGTACTTC.

In its sample, this clonotype was seen many times. The CDR3, as DNA: TGTGCCAGCCGGGGATTGAACACTGAAGCTTTCTTT. As protein: CASRGLNTEAFF. The chain is built from TRBV7-9 and TRBJ1-1; D not resolved. Germline lookup yields CDR1 SEHNR and CDR2 FQNEAQ (reference sequence). Trimming stripped 8 bases from V and 0 bases from J, with 7 bases between. The CDR3 is made up of 12 amino acids.

This clonotype came up many times. The J gene is TRBJ2-1, the V gene TRBV20-1; 14 nucleotides align to TRBD2. The V segment lost 6 bases and the J segment 7 bases; nucleotides outside the gene matches: 8. Germline-derived CDR1 and CDR2 are DFQATT and SNEGSKA (reference sequence). This CDR3 spans 15 amino acids. The CDR3, as DNA: TGCAGTGCGTTCTCCGGGACTAGCGGGAGTAATGAGCAGTTCTTC. Translation: CSAFSGTSGSNEQFF.

This clonotype showed up many times. The rearrangement uses TRBV4-3 and TRBJ2-5; D not resolved. Per germline, CDR1 LGHNA and CDR2 YSLEER. V dropped 0 bases and J dropped 5 bases, with 19 bases sitting between them. The CDR3 has 17 amino acids. Here the CDR3 reads CASSQDGLGQAGETQYF. DNA for the CDR3: TGCGCCAGCAGCCAAGATGGATTGGGTCAGGCAGGTGAGACCCAGTACTTC.

Within the sample, this clonotype is medium-sized (0.01 to 0.1%). The chain carries TRBV20-1 and TRBJ2-7; D gene uncertain. Trimming cost V 3 bases and J 2 bases, with 14 bases left between them. Germline V gene sequence: CDR1 DFQATT, CDR2 SNEGSKA (reference sequence). The CDR3 length is 14 residues. The chain's CDR3 is CSASRLSDPYEQYF. CDR3 in DNA: TGCAGTGCTAGCCGACTGAGTGACCCCTACGAGCAGTACTTC.

This clonotype was detected many times. This sequence joins TRBV14 and TRBJ1-2, with D uncertain. The V end lost 5 bases, the J end lost 6 bases, and 13 bases lay between the germline ends. The CDR3 has 13 amino acids. Germline CDR1 SGHDN, CDR2 FVKESK. The CDR3 is CASSARRGDGYTF. DNA for the CDR3: TGTGCCAGCAGCGCCCGACGGGGAGATGGCTACACCTTC.

There are many counts of this clonotype. The rearrangement uses TRBV5-5 and TRBJ2-7, with D hard to call. Per the germline V gene, CDR1 is SGHKS and CDR2 is YYEKEE (reference sequence). The CDR3 has 14 amino acids. Trimming stripped 1 base from V and 2 bases from J, with 10 bases between. In DNA form, the CDR3 reads TGTGCCAGCAGCTTGCAAGTCGCCGCCTACGAGCAGTACTTC. It yields the protein CASSLQVAAYEQYF.

This clonotype was seen ten or more times. The chain employs TRBV12-3 or TRBV12-4 and TRBJ2-3; D is possibly TRBD1 (6 bases). V lost 6 bases to trimming and J lost 1 base, with 14 bases between them. The CDR3 is 15 amino acids. DNA of the CDR3: TGTGCCAGCAGCCCGGTAGGGGGACGCACAGATACGCAGTATTTT. Its protein is CASSPVGGRTDTQYF.

Ten or more counts support this clonotype. This chain joins TRBV29-1 and TRBJ2-5, with TRBD1 identical over 7 bases. With V trimmed by 2 bases and J by 4 bases, 4 bases remained unmatched. The CDR3 spans 13 residues. The germline CDR1 and CDR2 sequences are SQVTM and ANQGSEA. CDR3 in amino acids: CSVERQGRETQYF. The DNA of the CDR3 is TGCAGCGTTGAAAGACAGGGACGAGAGACCCAGTACTTC.

This clonotype has at least ten counts. Written as DNA, the CDR3 is TGTGCCAGCAGCTTAGCCTCCTTACCTAGCACAGATACGCAGTATTTT. Residues: CASSLASLPSTDTQYF. The J gene is TRBJ2-3, the V gene TRBV7-2, with D unclear. Trimming removed 0 bases at V and 0 bases at J, with 10 bases between. This CDR3 has 16 residues. Germline CDR1 reads SGHTA; CDR2 reads FQGNSA.

This sequence joins TRBV7-9 and TRBJ2-3; 7 nucleotides line up with TRBD2. V trimming: 3 bases; J trimming: 4 bases; junction bases outside the gene matches: 10. The CDR3 is 16 residues long. The germline gives CDR1 SEHNR, CDR2 FQNEAQ (reference sequence). In nucleotides, the CDR3 is TGTGCCAGCAGCTTTGGGTGGGGGGGAGGCCCAGATACGCAGTATTTT. It yields the protein CASSFGWGGGPDTQYF.

This clonotype occurred many times. The chain recombines TRBV20-1 with TRBJ2-7, with 7 bases identical to TRBD1. The trim removed 3 bases at V and 3 bases at J, leaving 8 bases unmatched. Germline V gives CDR1 DFQATT, CDR2 SNEGSKA (reference sequence). The CDR3 runs to 14 residues. The DNA of the CDR3 is TGCAGTGCTAGGATGACAGGGAGTCACTACGAGCAGTACTTC. Translation: CSARMTGSHYEQYF.

This clonotype was seen repeatedly, ten times or more. The chain couples TRBV7-2 to TRBJ1-5; weak D call: TRBD1 (5 bases). There are 13 residues in the CDR3. Trimming cost V 5 bases and J 2 bases, with 7 bases left between them. CDR1 is SGHTA and CDR2 is FQGNSA in the germline V gene. The CDR3 nucleotides read TGTGCCAGCAGCACGGGGCGCAATCAGCCCCAGCATTTT. This sequence encodes CASSTGRNQPQHF.